This TCR beta chain is from a study of cytotoxic CD8 clonotypes in ibrutinib-treated CLL. Study in general: In all, roughly twelve patients were relapsed/refractory, under 16 were treatment-naive and roughly 18 were IGHV unmutated. Response specimens were obtained following a median treatment duration of 12 months, with a range of 6 to 36.

The assay was immunoSEQ multiplex PCR, and TCRdb's table has in-frame clones only and misses some. The sample yields approximately 340,000 clones, around 66% seen once. Germline V CDR1 and CDR2: SGHRS, YFSETQ. Trimming cost V 4 bases and J 5 bases; bases outside gene matches: 6. The CDR3 spans 14 residues. The sample consisted of PBMCs, taken after 36 months of ibrutinib treatment. The rearrangement links TRBV5-1 to TRBJ1-1, with 9 bases that match TRBD1. This clonotype originated in a human donor with chronic lymphocytic leukemia. The CDR3 reads CASSPGTGWTEAFF. The CDR3 DNA reads TGCGCCAGCAGCCCGGGGACAGGGTGGACTGAAGCTTTCTTT.